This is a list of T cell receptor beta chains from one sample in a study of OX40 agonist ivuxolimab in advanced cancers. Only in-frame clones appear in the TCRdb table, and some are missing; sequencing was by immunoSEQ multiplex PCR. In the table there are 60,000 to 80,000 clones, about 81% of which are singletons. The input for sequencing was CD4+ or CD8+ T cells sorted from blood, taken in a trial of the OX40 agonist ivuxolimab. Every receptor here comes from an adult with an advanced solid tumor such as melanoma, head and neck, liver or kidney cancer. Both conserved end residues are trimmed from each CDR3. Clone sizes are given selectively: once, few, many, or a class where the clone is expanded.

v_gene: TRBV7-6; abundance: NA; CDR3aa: ASSQLQGNSPLH
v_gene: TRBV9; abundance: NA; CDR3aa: ASSADSGSTKQY
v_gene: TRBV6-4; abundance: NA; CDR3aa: ASTLYAGAGELF
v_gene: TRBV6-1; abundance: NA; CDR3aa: ATRGQGEWDGQF
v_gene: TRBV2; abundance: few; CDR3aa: ASSLQGRGSPLH
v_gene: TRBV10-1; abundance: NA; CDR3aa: ASSPDSGNEKLF
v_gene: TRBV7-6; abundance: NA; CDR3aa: ASSLSLNNEQF
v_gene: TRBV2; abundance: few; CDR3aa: ASSVGPGQGSYEQY
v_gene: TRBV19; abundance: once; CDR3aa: ASSTQYSTYNEQF
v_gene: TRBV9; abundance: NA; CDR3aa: ASSAQQGTQHIQY
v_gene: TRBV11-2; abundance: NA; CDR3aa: ASRRSDINYGYT
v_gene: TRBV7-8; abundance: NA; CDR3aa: ASSWTGSSYEQY
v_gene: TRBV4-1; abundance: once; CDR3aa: ASSQGRTGTAANYGYT
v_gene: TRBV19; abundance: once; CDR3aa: ASSIDVARRASGYT
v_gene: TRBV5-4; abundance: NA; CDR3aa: ASSSGSTDTQY
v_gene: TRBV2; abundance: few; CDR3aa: ASSEAQGGFYGYT
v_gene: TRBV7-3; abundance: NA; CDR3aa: ASSPSGGQGAIGAF
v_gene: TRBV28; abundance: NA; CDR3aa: ASSRQGNTEAF
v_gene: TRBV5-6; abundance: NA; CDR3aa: ASSSRVGPTYEQY
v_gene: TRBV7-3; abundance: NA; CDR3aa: ASSADRDTEAF
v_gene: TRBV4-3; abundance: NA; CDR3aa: ASSQVGRSYEQY
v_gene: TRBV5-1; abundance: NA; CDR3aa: ASSDPQGNNEKLF
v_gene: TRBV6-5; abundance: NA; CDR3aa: ASSYSGQVYNEQF
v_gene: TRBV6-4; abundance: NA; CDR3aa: ASSAGTSGGGDTQY
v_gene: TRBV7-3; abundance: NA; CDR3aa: ASRFAGGELF
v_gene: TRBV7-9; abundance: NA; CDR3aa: ASSPGTSIGDSYT
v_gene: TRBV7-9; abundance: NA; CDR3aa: ASPRDRVSGANVLT
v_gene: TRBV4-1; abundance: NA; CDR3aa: ASSRTGSSWDEQY
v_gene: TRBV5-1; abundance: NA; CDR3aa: ASSLRSYRDEQY
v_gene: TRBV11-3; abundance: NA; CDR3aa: ASSLEAEYEQF
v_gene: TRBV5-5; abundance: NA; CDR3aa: ASSPAYSGGVEKLF
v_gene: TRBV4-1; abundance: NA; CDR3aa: ASSQDESREQF
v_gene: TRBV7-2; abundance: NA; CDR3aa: ASSLGTSGTGEQF
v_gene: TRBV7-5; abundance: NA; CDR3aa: ARSLVLLPFYSNQPQH
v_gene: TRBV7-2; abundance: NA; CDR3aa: ASSLTGADTQY
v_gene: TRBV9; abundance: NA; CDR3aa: ASSVHGGPGEQF
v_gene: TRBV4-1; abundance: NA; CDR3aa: ASSQPGTGPSGANVLT
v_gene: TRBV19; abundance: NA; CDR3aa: ASSPGYSGNTIY
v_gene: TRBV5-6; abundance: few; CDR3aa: ASSHKWTQEAF
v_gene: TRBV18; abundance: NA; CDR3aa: ALKATMNTGELF
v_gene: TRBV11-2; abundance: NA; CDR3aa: ASSLVGTGGGYNEQF
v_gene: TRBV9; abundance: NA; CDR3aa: ASSVGLVTGELF
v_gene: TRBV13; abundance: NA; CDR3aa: ASSLVEDTIY
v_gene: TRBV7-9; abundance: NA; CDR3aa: ASSLAGIHEQY
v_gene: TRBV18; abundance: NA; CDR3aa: ASSNNQGSYEQY
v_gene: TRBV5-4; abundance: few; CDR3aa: ASSVNRGVGTEAF
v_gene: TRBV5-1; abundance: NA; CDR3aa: ASSLGSYGEAF
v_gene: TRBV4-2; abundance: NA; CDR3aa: ASSLGGPGDEQY
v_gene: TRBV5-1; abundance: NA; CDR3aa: ASSLGPSTDTQY
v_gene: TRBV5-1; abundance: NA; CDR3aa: ASSLTLAGGPRETQY